This T cell receptor beta chain was captured by sequencing in a study of technical replicates of blood from a handful of donors. Method: immunoSEQ multiplex PCR; TCRdb's copy keeps in-frame clones and lacks some. Here the sample spans around 80,000 clones, approximately 91% being singletons. The CDR3 has 13 residues. Germline CDR1 MNHEY, CDR2 SMNVEV (reference sequence). Trimming at V came to 0 bases and at J to 6 bases, leaving 1 base not matched to a gene. The sequenced sample was T cells isolated from PBMCs. The gene calls are TRBV27 and TRBJ1-2; 7 bases are a match to TRBD1. The TCR comes from a human donor in good health. The CDR3 DNA follows: TGTGCCAGCAGTTTATCGAGGGGGCATGGCTACACCTTC. Translating it yields CASSLSRGHGYTF.